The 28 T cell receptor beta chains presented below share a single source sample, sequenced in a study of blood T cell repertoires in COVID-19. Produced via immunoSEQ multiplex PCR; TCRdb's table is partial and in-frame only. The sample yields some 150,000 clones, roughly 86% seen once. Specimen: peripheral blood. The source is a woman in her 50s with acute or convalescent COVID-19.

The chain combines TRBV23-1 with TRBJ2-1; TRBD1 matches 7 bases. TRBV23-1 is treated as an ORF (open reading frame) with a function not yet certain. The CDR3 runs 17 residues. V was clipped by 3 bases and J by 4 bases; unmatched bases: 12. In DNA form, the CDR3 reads TGCGCCAGCAGTCACCTGACCGGGACAGAGGTTTACAATGAGCAGTTCTTC. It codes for CASSHLTGTEVYNEQFF.

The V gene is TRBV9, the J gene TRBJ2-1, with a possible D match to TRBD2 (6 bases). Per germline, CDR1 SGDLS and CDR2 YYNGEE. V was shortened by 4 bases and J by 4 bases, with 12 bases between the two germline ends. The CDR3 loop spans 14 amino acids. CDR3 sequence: CASSSAGSYNEQFF. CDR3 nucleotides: TGTGCCAGCAGCTCGGCGGGGTCATACAATGAGCAGTTCTTC.

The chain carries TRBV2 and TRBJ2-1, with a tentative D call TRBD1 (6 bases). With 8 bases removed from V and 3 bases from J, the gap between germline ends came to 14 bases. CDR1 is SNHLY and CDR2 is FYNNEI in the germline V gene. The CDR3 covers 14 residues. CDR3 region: CASQQGGGYNEQFF. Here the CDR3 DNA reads TGTGCCAGCCAACAGGGTGGGGGCTACAATGAGCAGTTCTTC.

CDR3 sequence reads: CATSDVAGEGAYNEQFF. CDR3 DNA: TGTGCCACCAGTGATGTAGCGGGAGAAGGGGCCTACAATGAGCAGTTCTTC. The V call is TRBV24-1, the J call TRBJ2-1, with 9 bases identical to TRBD2. This CDR3 region has 17 residues. Germline CDR1 reads KGHDR; CDR2 reads SFDVKD. Trimming took 3 bases from V and 2 from J; bases not matched to a gene: 7.

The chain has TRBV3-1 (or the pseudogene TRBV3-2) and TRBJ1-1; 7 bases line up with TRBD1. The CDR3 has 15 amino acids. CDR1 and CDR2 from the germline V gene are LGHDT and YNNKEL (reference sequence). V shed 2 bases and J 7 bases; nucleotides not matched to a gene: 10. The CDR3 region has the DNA TGTGCCAGCAGCCAAAAGGGGGCTTTGGAGCTTGAAGCTTTCTTT. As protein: CASSQKGALELEAFF.

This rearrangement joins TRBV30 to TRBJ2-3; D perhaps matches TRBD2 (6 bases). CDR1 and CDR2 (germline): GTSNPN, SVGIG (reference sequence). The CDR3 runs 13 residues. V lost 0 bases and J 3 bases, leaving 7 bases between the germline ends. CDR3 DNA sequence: TGTGCCTGGAGTGTGGGGACTACAGATACGCAGTATTTT. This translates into CAWSVGTTDTQYF.

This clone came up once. The CDR3 loop is CASLKTGESTEAFF. DNA of the CDR3: TGTGCCAGCCTAAAGACAGGGGAAAGCACTGAAGCTTTCTTT. The chain joins TRBV6-5 to TRBJ1-1; 8 nucleotides agree with TRBD1. CDR1 is MNHEY, CDR2 SVGAGI, per germline. With 8 bases clipped from V and 4 bases from J, the junction kept 9 bases outside the gene matches. This CDR3 has 14 residues.

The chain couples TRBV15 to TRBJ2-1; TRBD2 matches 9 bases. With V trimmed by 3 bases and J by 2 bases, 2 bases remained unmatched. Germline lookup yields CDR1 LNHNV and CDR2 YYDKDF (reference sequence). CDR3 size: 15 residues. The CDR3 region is CATSRRGGAYNEQFF. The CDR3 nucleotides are TGTGCCACCAGCAGGCGGGGGGGCGCCTACAATGAGCAGTTCTTC.

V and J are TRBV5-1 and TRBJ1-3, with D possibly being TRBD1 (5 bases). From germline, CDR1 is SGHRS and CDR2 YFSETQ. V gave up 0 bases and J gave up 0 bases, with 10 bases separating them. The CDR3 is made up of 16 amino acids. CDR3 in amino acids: CASSLEAGDSGNTIYF. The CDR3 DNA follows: TGCGCCAGCAGCTTGGAAGCGGGGGACTCTGGAAACACCATATATTTT.

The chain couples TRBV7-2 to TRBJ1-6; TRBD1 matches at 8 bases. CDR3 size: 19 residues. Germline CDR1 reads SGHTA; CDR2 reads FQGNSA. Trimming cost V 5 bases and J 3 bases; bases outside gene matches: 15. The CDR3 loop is CASSPWGFRQGYYNSPLHF. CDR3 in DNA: TGTGCCAGCAGCCCTTGGGGGTTCCGACAGGGGTACTATAATTCACCCCTCCACTTT.

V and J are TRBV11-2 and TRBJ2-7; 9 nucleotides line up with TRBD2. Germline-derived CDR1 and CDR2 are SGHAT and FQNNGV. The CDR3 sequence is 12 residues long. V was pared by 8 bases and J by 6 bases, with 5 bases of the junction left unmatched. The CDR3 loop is CASRGRAAEQYF. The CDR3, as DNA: TGTGCCAGCCGCGGGAGGGCCGCCGAGCAGTACTTC.

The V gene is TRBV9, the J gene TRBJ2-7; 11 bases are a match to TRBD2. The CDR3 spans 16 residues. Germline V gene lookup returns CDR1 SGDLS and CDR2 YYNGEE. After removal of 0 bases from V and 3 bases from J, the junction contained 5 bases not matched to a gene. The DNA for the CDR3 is TGTGCCAGCAGCGTAGGGACTAGCGGGTTAGGCTACGAGCAGTACTTC. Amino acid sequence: CASSVGTSGLGYEQYF.

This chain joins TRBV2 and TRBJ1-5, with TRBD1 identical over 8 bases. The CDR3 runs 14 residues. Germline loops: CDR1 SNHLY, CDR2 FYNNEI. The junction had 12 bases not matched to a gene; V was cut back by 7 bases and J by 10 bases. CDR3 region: CASILNRGVQPQHF. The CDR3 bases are TGTGCCAGCATTTTGAACAGGGGGGTGCAACCCCAGCATTTT.

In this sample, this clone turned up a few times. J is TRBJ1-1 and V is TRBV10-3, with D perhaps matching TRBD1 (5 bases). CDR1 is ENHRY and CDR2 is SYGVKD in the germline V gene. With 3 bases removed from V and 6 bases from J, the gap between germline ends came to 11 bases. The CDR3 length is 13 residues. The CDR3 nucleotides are TGTGCCATCAGTGAAGGAACAGGCGCTGAAGCTTTCTTT. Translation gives CAISEGTGAEAFF.

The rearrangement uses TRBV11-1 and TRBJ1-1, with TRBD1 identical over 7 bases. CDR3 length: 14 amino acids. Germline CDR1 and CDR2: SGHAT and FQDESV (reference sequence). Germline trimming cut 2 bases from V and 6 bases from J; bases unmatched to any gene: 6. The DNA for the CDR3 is TGTGCCAGCAGCTTACGTAGACAGGGTTCTGAAGCTTTCTTT. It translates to CASSLRRQGSEAFF.

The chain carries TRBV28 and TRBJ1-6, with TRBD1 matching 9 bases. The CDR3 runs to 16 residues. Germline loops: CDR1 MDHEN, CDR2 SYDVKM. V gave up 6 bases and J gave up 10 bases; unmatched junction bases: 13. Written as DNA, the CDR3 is TGTGCCAGCAGCCCACCCCGGGACAGGGTGCGGTCACCCCTCCACTTT. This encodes CASSPPRDRVRSPLHF.

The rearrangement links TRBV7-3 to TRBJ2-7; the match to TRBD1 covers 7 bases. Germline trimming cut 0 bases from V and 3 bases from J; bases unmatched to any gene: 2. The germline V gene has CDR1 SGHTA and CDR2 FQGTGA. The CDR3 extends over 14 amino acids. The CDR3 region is CASSLTGQYYEQYF. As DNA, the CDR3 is TGTGCCAGCAGCTTAACGGGACAGTACTACGAGCAGTACTTC.

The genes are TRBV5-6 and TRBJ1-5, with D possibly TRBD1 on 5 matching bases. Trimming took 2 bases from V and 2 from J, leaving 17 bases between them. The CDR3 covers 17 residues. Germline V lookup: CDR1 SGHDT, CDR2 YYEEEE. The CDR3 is CASSFTDILDGNQPQHF. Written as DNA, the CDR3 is TGTGCCAGCAGCTTCACGGACATTTTAGACGGCAATCAGCCCCAGCATTTT.

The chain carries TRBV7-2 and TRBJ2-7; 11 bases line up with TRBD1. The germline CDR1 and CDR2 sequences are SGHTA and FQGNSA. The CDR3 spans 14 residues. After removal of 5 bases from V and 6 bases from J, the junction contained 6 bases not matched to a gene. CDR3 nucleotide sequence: TGTGCCAGCAGCCATGGGACAGGGGGACGCGAGCAGTACTTC. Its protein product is CASSHGTGGREQYF.

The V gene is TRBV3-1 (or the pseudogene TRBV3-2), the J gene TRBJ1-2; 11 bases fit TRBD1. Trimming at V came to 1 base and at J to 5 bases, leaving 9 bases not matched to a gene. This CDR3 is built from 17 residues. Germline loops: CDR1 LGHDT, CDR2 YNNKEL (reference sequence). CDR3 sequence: CASSQGRRTGGSYGYTF. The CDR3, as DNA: TGTGCCAGCAGCCAAGGGCGCCGGACAGGGGGCTCATATGGCTACACCTTC.

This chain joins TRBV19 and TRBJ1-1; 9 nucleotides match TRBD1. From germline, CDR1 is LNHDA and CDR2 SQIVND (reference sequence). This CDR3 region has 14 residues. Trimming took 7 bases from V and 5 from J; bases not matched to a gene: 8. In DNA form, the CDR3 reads TGTGCCAGTACCCGACAGGGGGAGTTGACTGAAGCTTTCTTT. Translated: CASTRQGELTEAFF. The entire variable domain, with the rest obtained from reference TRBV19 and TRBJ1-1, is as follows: DGGITQSPKYLFRKEGQNVTLSCEQNLNHDAMYWYRQDPGQGLRLIYYSQIVNDFQKGDIAEGYSVSREKKESFPLTVTSAQKNPTAFYLCASTRQGELTEAFFGQGTRLTVV.

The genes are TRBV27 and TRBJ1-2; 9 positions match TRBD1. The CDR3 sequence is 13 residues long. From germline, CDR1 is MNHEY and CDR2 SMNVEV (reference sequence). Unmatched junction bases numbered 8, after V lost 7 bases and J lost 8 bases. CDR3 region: CASNPGQGGGYTF. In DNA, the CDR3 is TGTGCCAGCAACCCGGGACAGGGAGGGGGCTACACCTTC.

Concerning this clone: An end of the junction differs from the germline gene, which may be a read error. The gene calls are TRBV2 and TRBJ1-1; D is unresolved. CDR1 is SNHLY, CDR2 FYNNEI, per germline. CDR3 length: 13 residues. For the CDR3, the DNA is TGTGCCAGCACGGGAGGGTCGAGACCTGATGCTTTCTTT. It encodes CASTGGSRPDAFF.

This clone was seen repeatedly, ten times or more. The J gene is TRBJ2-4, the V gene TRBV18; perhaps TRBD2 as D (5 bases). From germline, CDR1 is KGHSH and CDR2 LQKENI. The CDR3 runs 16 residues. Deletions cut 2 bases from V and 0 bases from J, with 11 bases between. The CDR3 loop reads CASSPARAGAKNIQYF. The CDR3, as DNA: TGTGCCAGCTCACCAGCGAGGGCTGGAGCCAAAAACATTCAGTACTTC.

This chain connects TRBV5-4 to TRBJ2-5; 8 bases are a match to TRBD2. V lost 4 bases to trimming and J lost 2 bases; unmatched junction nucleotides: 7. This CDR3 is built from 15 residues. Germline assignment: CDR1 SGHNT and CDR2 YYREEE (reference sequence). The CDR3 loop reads CASSPGPSGQETQYF. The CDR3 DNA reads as TGTGCCAGCAGCCCGGGCCCTAGCGGGCAAGAGACCCAGTACTTC.

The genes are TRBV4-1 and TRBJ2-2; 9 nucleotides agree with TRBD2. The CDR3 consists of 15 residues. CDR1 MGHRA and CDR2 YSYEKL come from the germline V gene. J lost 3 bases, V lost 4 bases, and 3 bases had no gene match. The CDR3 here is CASSRRGGDTGELFF. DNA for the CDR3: TGCGCCAGCAGCCGGCGCGGGGGGGACACCGGGGAGCTGTTTTTT.

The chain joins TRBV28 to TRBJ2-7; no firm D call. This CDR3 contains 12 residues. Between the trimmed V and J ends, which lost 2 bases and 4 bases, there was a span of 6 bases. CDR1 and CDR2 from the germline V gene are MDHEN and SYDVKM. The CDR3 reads CASSLRRYEQYF. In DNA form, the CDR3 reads TGTGCCAGCAGTTTACGTAGATACGAGCAGTACTTC.

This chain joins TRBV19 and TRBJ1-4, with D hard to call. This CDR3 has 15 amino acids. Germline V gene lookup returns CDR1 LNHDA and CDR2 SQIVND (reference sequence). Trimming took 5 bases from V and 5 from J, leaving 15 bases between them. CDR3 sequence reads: CASSPLAGGNEKLFF. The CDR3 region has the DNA TGTGCCAGTAGTCCCCTAGCCGGAGGCAATGAAAAACTGTTTTTT.